This T cell receptor beta chain originates from a study of T cell responses to AZD1222 COVID-19 vaccine. Study observations and caveats: Samples come after the peak T cell response, not at day 14. Spike-specific TCR breadth and depth both grew after two AZD1222 doses. Unmutated regions of variants are reportedly targeted by nearly half of spike-specific TCRs.

Germline CDR1 SQVTM, CDR2 ANQGSEA. This CDR3 is 12 amino acids long. Trimming left V 6 bases short and J 1 base short, with 9 bases between. TCRdb's table, derived via immunoSEQ multiplex PCR, lists solely in-frame clones and lacks some. Of 90,000 to 150,000 clones listed, 70% to 90% were seen once; the top ten hold under 9%. Note on this clone: What it recognizes is unknown.

This chain joins TRBV29-1 and TRBJ1-1; tentatively, D is TRBD1 (5 bases). This sample comprised peripheral blood, obtained on day 0 of AZD1222 vaccination. This receptor was identified in an adult in good health. The CDR3, as DNA: TGCAGCGTCGGGGCTTCGAACACTGAAGCTTTCTTT. It codes for CSVGASNTEAFF.